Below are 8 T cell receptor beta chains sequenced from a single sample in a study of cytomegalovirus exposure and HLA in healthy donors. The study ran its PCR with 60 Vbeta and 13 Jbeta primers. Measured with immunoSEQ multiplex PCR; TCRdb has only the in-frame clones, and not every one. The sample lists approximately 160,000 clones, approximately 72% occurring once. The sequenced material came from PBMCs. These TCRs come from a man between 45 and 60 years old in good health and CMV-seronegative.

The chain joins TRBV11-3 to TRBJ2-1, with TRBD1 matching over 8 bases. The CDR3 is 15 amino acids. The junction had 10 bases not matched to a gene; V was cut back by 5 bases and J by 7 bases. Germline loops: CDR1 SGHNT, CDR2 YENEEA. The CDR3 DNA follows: TGTGCCAGCAGCCCAGACGGACAGGGTGTAAATGAGCAGTTCTTC. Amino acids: CASSPDGQGVNEQFF.

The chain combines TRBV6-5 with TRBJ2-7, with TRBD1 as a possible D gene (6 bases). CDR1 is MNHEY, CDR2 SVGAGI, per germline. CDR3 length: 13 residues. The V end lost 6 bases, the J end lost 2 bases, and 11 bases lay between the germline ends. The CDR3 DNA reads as TGTGCCAGCAGGGACAGCCTGACCTACGAGCAGTACTTC. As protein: CASRDSLTYEQYF.

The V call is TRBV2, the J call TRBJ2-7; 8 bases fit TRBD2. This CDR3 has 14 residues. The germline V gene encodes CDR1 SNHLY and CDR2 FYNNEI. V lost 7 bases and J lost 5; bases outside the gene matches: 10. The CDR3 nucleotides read TGTGCCAGCATCCCCGGGGGGGCCGCCAACGAGCAGTACTTC. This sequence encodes CASIPGGAANEQYF. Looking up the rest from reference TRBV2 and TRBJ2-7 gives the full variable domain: EPEVTQTPSHQVTQMGQEVILRCVPISNHLYFYWYRQILGQKVEFLVSFYNNEISEKSEIFDDQFSVERPDGSNFTLKIRSTKLEDSAMYFCASIPGGAANEQYFGPGTRLTVT.

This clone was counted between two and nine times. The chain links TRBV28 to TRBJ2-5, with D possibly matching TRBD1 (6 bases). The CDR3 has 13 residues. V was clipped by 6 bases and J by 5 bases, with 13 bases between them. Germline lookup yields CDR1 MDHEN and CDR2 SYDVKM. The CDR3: CASSPRTEETQYF. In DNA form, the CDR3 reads TGTGCCAGCAGCCCCCGGACAGAGGAGACCCAGTACTTC.

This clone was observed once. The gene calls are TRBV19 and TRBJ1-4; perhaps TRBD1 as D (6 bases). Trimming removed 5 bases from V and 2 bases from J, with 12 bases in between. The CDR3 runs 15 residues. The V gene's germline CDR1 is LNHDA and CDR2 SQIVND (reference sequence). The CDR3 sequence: CASSGTGRTNEKLFF. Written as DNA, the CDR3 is TGTGCCAGTAGTGGAACAGGGCGCACTAATGAAAAACTGTTTTTT. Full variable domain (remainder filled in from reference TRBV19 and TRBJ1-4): DGGITQSPKYLFRKEGQNVTLSCEQNLNHDAMYWYRQDPGQGLRLIYYSQIVNDFQKGDIAEGYSVSREKKESFPLTVTSAQKNPTAFYLCASSGTGRTNEKLFFGSGTQLSVL.

The CDR3 protein is CASSTGSRPQHF. CDR3 sequence (DNA): TGTGCCAGCAGTACAGGGTCACGGCCCCAGCATTTT. The chain combines TRBV28 with TRBJ1-5; D might be TRBD1 (6 bases). The CDR3 length is 12 residues. V was shortened by 5 bases and J by 9 bases, with 11 bases between the two germline ends. CDR1 and CDR2 (germline): MDHEN, SYDVKM. The whole variable domain, filled in from reference TRBV28 and TRBJ1-5, reads DVKVTQSSRYLVKRTGEKVFLECVQDMDHENMFWYRQDPGLGLRLIYFSYDVKMKEKGDIPEGYSVSREKKERFSLILESASTNQTSMYLCASSTGSRPQHFGDGTRLSIL.

The CDR3 loop is CASSLYIGLAGPTDTQYF. CDR3 bases: TGTGCCAGCAGCTTATACATCGGGCTAGCGGGGCCCACAGATACGCAGTATTTT. The rearrangement joins TRBV11-2 to TRBJ2-3; the match to TRBD2 covers 9 bases. Germline loops: CDR1 SGHAT, CDR2 FQNNGV. CDR3 size: 18 residues. J gave up 2 bases and V 2 bases, and 11 bases lay outside the gene matches.

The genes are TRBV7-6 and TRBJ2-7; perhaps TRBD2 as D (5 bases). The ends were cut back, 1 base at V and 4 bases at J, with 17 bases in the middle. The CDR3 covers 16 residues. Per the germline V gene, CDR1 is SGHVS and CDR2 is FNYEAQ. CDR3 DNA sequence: TGTGCCAGCAGCTTAGGTCTCCTAGAGGGCCATTACGAGCAGTACTTC. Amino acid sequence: CASSLGLLEGHYEQYF.